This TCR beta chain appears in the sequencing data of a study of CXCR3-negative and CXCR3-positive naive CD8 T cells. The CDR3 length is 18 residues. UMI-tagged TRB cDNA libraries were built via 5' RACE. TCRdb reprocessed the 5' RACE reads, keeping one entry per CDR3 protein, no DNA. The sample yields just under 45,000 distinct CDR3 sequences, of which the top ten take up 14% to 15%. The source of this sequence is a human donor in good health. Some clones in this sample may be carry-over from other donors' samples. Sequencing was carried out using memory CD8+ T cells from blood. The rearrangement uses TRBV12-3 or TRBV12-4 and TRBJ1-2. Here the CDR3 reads CASSQGWQGGPLIYGYTF.